A single sample is the source of the 5 T cell receptor beta chains below, sequenced in a study of cytomegalovirus exposure and HLA in healthy donors. Researchers ran the PCR with 60 Vbeta and 13 Jbeta primers. This table comes from immunoSEQ multiplex PCR, and its TCRdb copy is limited to in-frame clones, with some not included. The table has more than 95,000 clones, roughly 80% seen once. Sequencing used PBMCs. Every receptor here comes from a man younger than 40 in good health and CMV-seronegative.

V gene TRBV25-1 combines with J gene TRBJ1-2; 8 bases agree with TRBD1. The CDR3 has 13 residues. V lost 4 bases and J lost 7; bases outside the gene matches: 5. The germline gives CDR1 MGHDK, CDR2 SYGVNS. The CDR3 region is CASSVTGEGGYTF. DNA of the CDR3: TGTGCCAGCAGTGTGACAGGGGAGGGTGGCTACACCTTC.

CDR3 sequence reads: CAWSVRQASYEQYF. CDR3 sequence (DNA): TGTGCCTGGAGTGTACGACAGGCCTCCTACGAGCAGTACTTC. The chain employs TRBV30 and TRBJ2-7; perhaps TRBD1 as D (6 bases). Germline V gene sequence: CDR1 GTSNPN, CDR2 SVGIG (reference sequence). Between the trimmed V and J ends, which lost 0 bases and 0 bases, there was a span of 9 bases. CDR3 length: 14 residues.

The chain links TRBV4-1 to TRBJ2-5, with 9 bases lining up with TRBD1. Germline V gives CDR1 MGHRA, CDR2 YSYEKL. The CDR3 totals 17 residues. The J segment lost 0 bases and the V segment lost 8 bases, leaving 13 bases of the junction unmatched. The DNA of the CDR3 is TGCGCCAGCGGGGGACAGGGCCTTATGGGGTACCAAGAGACCCAGTACTTC. It yields the protein CASGGQGLMGYQETQYF.

This chain links TRBV6-6 with TRBJ1-4; D is possibly TRBD1 (5 bases). The CDR3 sequence is 13 residues long. The V end lost 10 bases, the J end lost 6 bases, and 15 bases lay between the germline ends. Germline CDR1 reads MNHNY; CDR2 reads SVGAGI (reference sequence). The CDR3 here is CATPRQGHEKLFF. As DNA, the CDR3 is TGTGCCACCCCGAGGCAGGGCCATGAAAAACTGTTTTTT.

This chain connects TRBV25-1 to TRBJ2-5; weak D call: TRBD2 (6 bases). With the DNA end fitting TRBJ2-7 better, the J assignment may be wrong. This CDR3 comprises 14 residues. Germline CDR1 MGHDK, CDR2 SYGVNS. The CDR3 DNA reads TGTGCCAGCAGTAGGGACTGGGGTTCCTACGAGCAGTACTTC. Protein sequence: CASSRDWGSYEQYF.